These T cell receptor beta chains were read from a single sample in a study of T-cell reconstitution after alpha-beta-depleted transplantation in children. MiXCR, applied by TCRdb to the PCR reads, yields one record per CDR3 protein. The sample yields about 420,000 distinct CDR3 sequences, under 20% seen once. The sample here was PBMCs, mostly from graft donor cells, taken 360 days after TCRalphabeta/CD19-depleted stem cell transplant. The receptors come from a boy younger than two who had a stem cell transplant for Wiskott-Aldrich syndrome, so the T cells may come from the graft donor. CDR3s include the opening cysteine and the closing phenylalanine or tryptophan. The order of the fields is J gene, V gene, clone size, D gene, CDR3 protein, CDR3 DNA. D genes are given only for firm matches. Part of the rows lack a size; the others show once, few, many or a class for expanded clones.

j_call: TRBJ2-7; v_call: TRBV11-2; clone_size: -; d_call: -; cdr3_aa: CARDTVAGDPYEQYF; cdr3_nt: TGTGCCAGAGATACAGTTGCAGGGGACCCCTACGAGCAGTACTTC
j_call: TRBJ2-1; v_call: TRBV24-1; clone_size: many; d_call: -; cdr3_aa: CATSGSGTYNEQFF; cdr3_nt: TGTGCCACCAGTGGGTCGGGGACATACAATGAGCAGTTCTTC
j_call: TRBJ1-5; v_call: TRBV12-3/TRBV12-4; clone_size: few; d_call: TRBD1; cdr3_aa: CASSFGQGDQPQHF; cdr3_nt: TGTGCCAGCAGTTTCGGACAGGGAGATCAGCCCCAGCATTTT
j_call: TRBJ2-7; v_call: TRBV11-2; clone_size: -; d_call: TRBD2; cdr3_aa: CASSLTRTSVSYEQYF; cdr3_nt: TGTGCCAGCAGCTTAACCAGGACTAGCGTATCCTACGAGCAGTACTTC
j_call: TRBJ2-1; v_call: TRBV5-1; clone_size: few; d_call: -; cdr3_aa: CASSFIQGTYNEQFF; cdr3_nt: TGCGCCAGCAGCTTCATTCAGGGGACTTACAATGAGCAGTTCTTC
j_call: TRBJ1-2; v_call: TRBV27; clone_size: many; d_call: -; cdr3_aa: CASSLGVGDYGYTF; cdr3_nt: TGTGCCAGCAGTTTAGGGGTAGGGGACTATGGCTACACCTTC
j_call: TRBJ2-7; v_call: TRBV7-9; clone_size: -; d_call: TRBD1; cdr3_aa: CASSFPWDRGNEQYF; cdr3_nt: TGTGCCAGCAGCTTTCCCTGGGACAGGGGTAACGAGCAGTACTTC
j_call: TRBJ1-4; v_call: TRBV12-3/TRBV12-4; clone_size: -; d_call: -; cdr3_aa: CASSLSPSRGHEKLFF; cdr3_nt: TGTGCCAGCAGTTTATCACCTTCACGGGGGCATGAAAAACTGTTTTTT
j_call: TRBJ2-3; v_call: TRBV28; clone_size: -; d_call: -; cdr3_aa: CASSLFPLTADTQYF; cdr3_nt: TGTGCCAGCAGTTTATTCCCACTGACGGCAGATACGCAGTATTTT
j_call: TRBJ2-1; v_call: TRBV24-1; clone_size: -; d_call: -; cdr3_aa: CATSDPSSGSGSYNEQFF; cdr3_nt: TGTGCCACCAGTGACCCTTCGTCGGGATCGGGCTCCTACAATGAGCAGTTCTTC
j_call: TRBJ1-4; v_call: TRBV20-1; clone_size: -; d_call: TRBD1; cdr3_aa: CSASTTGGDEKLFF; cdr3_nt: TGCAGTGCTAGCACGACAGGGGGCGACGAAAAACTGTTTTTT
j_call: TRBJ1-1; v_call: TRBV14; clone_size: few; d_call: -; cdr3_aa: CASSPIGTPEGAFF; cdr3_nt: TGTGCCAGCAGCCCCATCGGGACTCCCGAAGGAGCTTTCTTT
j_call: TRBJ2-1; v_call: TRBV11-2; clone_size: -; d_call: TRBD2; cdr3_aa: CASSLGTSGNNEQFF; cdr3_nt: TGTGCCAGCAGCCTAGGGACTAGCGGAAACAATGAGCAGTTCTTC
j_call: TRBJ2-1; v_call: TRBV24-1; clone_size: -; d_call: -; cdr3_aa: CASWDPTLGEQFF; cdr3_nt: TGTGCCAGCTGGGACCCCACTTTGGGTGAGCAGTTCTTC
j_call: TRBJ2-3; v_call: TRBV15; clone_size: -; d_call: -; cdr3_aa: CATSRVIPSSRTDTQYF; cdr3_nt: TGTGCCACCAGCAGAGTTATCCCGTCATCCCGCACAGATACGCAGTATTTT
j_call: TRBJ2-2; v_call: TRBV29-1; clone_size: -; d_call: -; cdr3_aa: CSVVIPGELFF; cdr3_nt: TGCAGCGTTGTAATCCCCGGGGAGCTGTTTTTT
j_call: TRBJ2-3; v_call: TRBV11-2; clone_size: many; d_call: TRBD2; cdr3_aa: CASSPSGGATDTQYF; cdr3_nt: TGTGCCAGCAGCCCTAGCGGGGGGGCAACAGATACGCAGTATTTT
j_call: TRBJ1-4; v_call: TRBV10-3; clone_size: -; d_call: -; cdr3_aa: CAISPSGRANEKLFF; cdr3_nt: TGTGCCATCAGCCCCTCAGGGAGGGCTAATGAAAAACTGTTTTTT
j_call: TRBJ2-7; v_call: TRBV4-2; clone_size: few; d_call: TRBD1; cdr3_aa: CASSQDDRDYEQYF; cdr3_nt: TGTGCCAGCAGCCAAGACGACAGGGACTACGAGCAGTACTTC
j_call: TRBJ2-4; v_call: TRBV5-1; clone_size: -; d_call: -; cdr3_aa: CASSLLRGAKNIQYF; cdr3_nt: TGCGCCAGCAGCTTACTCAGGGGAGCCAAAAACATTCAGTACTTC
j_call: TRBJ2-1; v_call: TRBV20-1; clone_size: few; d_call: TRBD2; cdr3_aa: CSARGGLAGYNEQFF; cdr3_nt: TGCAGTGCTAGAGGGGGACTAGCGGGGTACAATGAGCAGTTCTTC
j_call: TRBJ2-1; v_call: TRBV5-1; clone_size: -; d_call: TRBD2; cdr3_aa: CASSDQGLAGGGGEQFF; cdr3_nt: TGCGCCAGCAGCGACCAAGGACTAGCGGGAGGCGGGGGTGAGCAGTTCTTC
j_call: TRBJ2-3; v_call: TRBV29-1; clone_size: few; d_call: TRBD2; cdr3_aa: CSVEGGLAGTTDTQYF; cdr3_nt: TGCAGCGTTGAAGGGGGACTAGCGGGGACCACAGATACGCAGTATTTT
j_call: TRBJ2-1; v_call: TRBV15; clone_size: few; d_call: -; cdr3_aa: CATSRGDHPHNEQFF; cdr3_nt: TGTGCCACCAGCCGAGGGGACCACCCGCACAATGAGCAGTTCTTC
j_call: TRBJ2-7; v_call: TRBV6-5; clone_size: few; d_call: TRBD2; cdr3_aa: CASSYSRHSGGTSYEQYF; cdr3_nt: TGTGCCAGCAGTTACTCACGACATAGCGGGGGGACCTCCTACGAGCAGTACTTC
j_call: TRBJ2-7; v_call: TRBV19; clone_size: -; d_call: -; cdr3_aa: CASSRTPLEQYF; cdr3_nt: TGTGCCAGTAGTCGGACTCCCCTCGAGCAGTACTTC
j_call: TRBJ2-3; v_call: TRBV18; clone_size: -; d_call: -; cdr3_aa: CASSPPPVVNTQYF; cdr3_nt: TGTGCCAGCTCACCACCGCCGGTTGTAAATACGCAGTATTTT
j_call: TRBJ2-7; v_call: TRBV5-1; clone_size: -; d_call: -; cdr3_aa: CASSKNYGVSYEQYF; cdr3_nt: TGCGCCAGCAGCAAGAACTACGGGGTATCGTACGAGCAGTACTTC
j_call: TRBJ2-2; v_call: TRBV9; clone_size: few; d_call: TRBD2; cdr3_aa: CASSRSGSVTGELFF; cdr3_nt: TGTGCCAGCAGCCGTAGCGGGAGCGTCACCGGGGAGCTGTTTTTT
j_call: TRBJ1-2; v_call: TRBV10-3; clone_size: few; d_call: -; cdr3_aa: CAILVAPGDGYGYTF; cdr3_nt: TGTGCCATCCTGGTAGCGCCAGGGGACGGCTATGGCTACACCTTC
j_call: TRBJ2-1; v_call: TRBV5-1; clone_size: -; d_call: -; cdr3_aa: CASNAIPVDYNEQFF; cdr3_nt: TGCGCCAGCAACGCGATCCCCGTGGACTACAATGAGCAGTTCTTC
j_call: TRBJ2-1; v_call: TRBV7-2; clone_size: few; d_call: TRBD2; cdr3_aa: CASNPRWTSGTYNEQFF; cdr3_nt: TGTGCCAGCAACCCCCGGTGGACTAGCGGTACCTACAATGAGCAGTTCTTC
j_call: TRBJ2-7; v_call: TRBV4-1; clone_size: -; d_call: TRBD2; cdr3_aa: CASSQGRSGGRYEQYF; cdr3_nt: TGCGCCAGCAGCCAAGGTCGGAGCGGGGGGCGCTACGAGCAGTACTTC
j_call: TRBJ1-1; v_call: TRBV29-1; clone_size: -; d_call: -; cdr3_aa: CSVAVVLGTEAFF; cdr3_nt: TGCAGCGTTGCGGTAGTTCTGGGCACTGAAGCTTTCTTT
j_call: TRBJ1-6; v_call: TRBV18; clone_size: -; d_call: -; cdr3_aa: CASSLGRAGVTSPLHF; cdr3_nt: TGTGCCAGCTCACTGGGTCGAGCAGGAGTTACTTCACCCCTCCACTTT
j_call: TRBJ2-3; v_call: TRBV29-1; clone_size: -; d_call: -; cdr3_aa: CSADHLSDTQYF; cdr3_nt: TGCAGCGCCGATCATTTGTCAGATACGCAGTATTTT
j_call: TRBJ2-1; v_call: TRBV6-5; clone_size: -; d_call: TRBD2; cdr3_aa: CASSRDSGSYNEQFF; cdr3_nt: TGTGCCAGCAGTAGGGATAGCGGGAGCTACAATGAGCAGTTCTTC
j_call: TRBJ2-7; v_call: TRBV18; clone_size: -; d_call: TRBD2; cdr3_aa: CASSPSGTSGKEQYF; cdr3_nt: TGTGCCAGCTCACCTTCCGGGACTAGCGGGAAGGAGCAGTACTTC
j_call: TRBJ1-2; v_call: TRBV12-3/TRBV12-4; clone_size: -; d_call: -; cdr3_aa: CASSFGDGKAFYGYTF; cdr3_nt: TGTGCCAGCAGTTTTGGGGACGGGAAGGCCTTCTATGGCTACACCTTC
j_call: TRBJ2-2; v_call: TRBV12-3/TRBV12-4; clone_size: many; d_call: -; cdr3_aa: CAVGTGELFF; cdr3_nt: TGTGCCGTTGGTACCGGGGAGCTGTTTTTT
j_call: TRBJ2-7; v_call: TRBV19; clone_size: few; d_call: TRBD1; cdr3_aa: CASSIDLSEDRETYEQYF; cdr3_nt: TGTGCCAGTAGTATAGATCTATCGGAGGACAGGGAAACCTACGAGCAGTACTTC